The source of this T cell receptor (beta chain) is a study of cytomegalovirus exposure and HLA in healthy donors. Germline V gives CDR1 LGHNA, CDR2 YNFKEQ. The CDR3 is made up of 12 amino acids. V lost 5 bases to trimming and J lost 9 bases, with 14 bases between them. The table lists this clone with a count of one. What it binds is not known. Study observations and caveats: A later analysis reportedly identified an Asian-associated ancestry cluster as carrying fewer N-insertions than the 666-donor mean.

Primers for the PCR totalled 60 Vbeta and 13 Jbeta. Sequencing was performed with immunoSEQ multiplex PCR; in TCRdb, only in-frame clones are kept and a portion is missing. The data hold about 200,000 clones, with 82% observed a single time. The sample taken for sequencing was PBMCs. This TCR was sampled from a middle-aged man in good health and CMV-seropositive. This rearrangement joins TRBV4-2 to TRBJ2-7; D remains unclear. The CDR3 loop reads CASSFQTPLQYV. Here the CDR3 DNA reads TGTGCCAGCAGCTTTCAGACTCCCTTGCAGTACGTC.